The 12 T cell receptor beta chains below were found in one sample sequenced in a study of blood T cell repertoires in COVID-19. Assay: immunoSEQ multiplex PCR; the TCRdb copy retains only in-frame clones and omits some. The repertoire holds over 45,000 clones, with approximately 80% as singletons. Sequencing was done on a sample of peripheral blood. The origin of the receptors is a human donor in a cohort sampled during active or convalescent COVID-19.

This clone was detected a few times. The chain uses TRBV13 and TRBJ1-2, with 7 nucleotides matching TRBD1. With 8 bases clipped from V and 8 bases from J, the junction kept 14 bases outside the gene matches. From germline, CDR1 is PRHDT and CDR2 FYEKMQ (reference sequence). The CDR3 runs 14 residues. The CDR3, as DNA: TGTGCCAGCGCCGGAGAGATAGACAGGGACGGCTACACCTTC. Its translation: CASAGEIDRDGYTF.

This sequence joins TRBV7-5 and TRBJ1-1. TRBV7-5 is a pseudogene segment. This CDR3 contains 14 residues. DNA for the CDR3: TGTGCCAGAAGTCTACGGGGTAGTCCGGGTGAAGCTTTCTTT. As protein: CARSLRGSPGEAFF.

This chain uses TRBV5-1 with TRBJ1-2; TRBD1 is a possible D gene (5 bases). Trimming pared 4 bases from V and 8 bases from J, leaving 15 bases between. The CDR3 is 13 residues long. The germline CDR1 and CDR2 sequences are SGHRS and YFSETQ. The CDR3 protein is CASSPQGGRGYTF. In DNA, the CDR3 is TGCGCCAGCAGCCCTCAGGGTGGTAGGGGCTACACCTTC.

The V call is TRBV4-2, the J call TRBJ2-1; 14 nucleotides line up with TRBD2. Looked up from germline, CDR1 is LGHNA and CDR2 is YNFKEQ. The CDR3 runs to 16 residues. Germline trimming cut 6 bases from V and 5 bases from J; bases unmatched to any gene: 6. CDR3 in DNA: TGTGCCAGCAGTCTGACTAGCGGGGGGGCAGACAATGAGCAGTTCTTC. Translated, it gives CASSLTSGGADNEQFF.

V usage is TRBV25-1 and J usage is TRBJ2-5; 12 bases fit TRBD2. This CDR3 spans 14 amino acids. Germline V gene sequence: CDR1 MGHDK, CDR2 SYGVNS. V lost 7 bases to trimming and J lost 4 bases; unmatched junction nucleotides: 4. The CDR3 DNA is TGTGCCAGCAAAAAGACTAGCGGGGGAGAGACCCAGTACTTC. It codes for CASKKTSGGETQYF.

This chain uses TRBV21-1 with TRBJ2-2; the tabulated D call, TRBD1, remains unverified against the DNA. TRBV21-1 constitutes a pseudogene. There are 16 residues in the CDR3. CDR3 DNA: TGTGCCAGCAGCTCCCGGACAGGACCTTACACCGGGGAGCTGTTTTTT. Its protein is CASSSRTGPYTGELFF.

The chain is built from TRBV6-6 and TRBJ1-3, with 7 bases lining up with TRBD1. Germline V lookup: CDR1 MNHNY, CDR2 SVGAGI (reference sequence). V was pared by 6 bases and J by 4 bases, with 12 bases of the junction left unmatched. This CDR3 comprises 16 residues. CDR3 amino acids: CASRPDRVQAGNTIYF. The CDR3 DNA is TGTGCCAGCAGACCTGACAGGGTACAAGCCGGAAACACCATATATTTT.

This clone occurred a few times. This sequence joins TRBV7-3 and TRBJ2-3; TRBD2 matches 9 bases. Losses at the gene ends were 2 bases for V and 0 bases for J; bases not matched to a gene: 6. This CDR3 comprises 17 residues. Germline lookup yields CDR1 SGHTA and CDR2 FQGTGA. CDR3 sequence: CASSLGFAGGSTDTQYF. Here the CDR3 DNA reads TGTGCCAGCAGCTTAGGATTTGCGGGGGGGAGCACAGATACGCAGTATTTT.

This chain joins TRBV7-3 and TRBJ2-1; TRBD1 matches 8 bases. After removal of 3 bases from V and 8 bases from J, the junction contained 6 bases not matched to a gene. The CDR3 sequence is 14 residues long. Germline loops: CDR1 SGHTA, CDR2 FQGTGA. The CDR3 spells CASSLHGQGDEQFF. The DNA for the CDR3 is TGTGCCAGCAGCTTGCACGGACAGGGCGATGAGCAGTTCTTC.

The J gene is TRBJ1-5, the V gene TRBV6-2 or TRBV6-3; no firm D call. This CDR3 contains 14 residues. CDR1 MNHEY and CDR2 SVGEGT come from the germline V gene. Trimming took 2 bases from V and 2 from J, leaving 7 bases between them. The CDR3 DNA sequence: TGTGCCAGCAGTTACACTCAGGGCAATCAGCCCCAGCATTTT. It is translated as CASSYTQGNQPQHF.

CDR3 nucleotide sequence: TGTGCCAGCAGGACTAGCGGGGGGTACACCGGGGAGCTGTTTTTT. Its protein is CASRTSGGYTGELFF. The chain joins TRBV27 to TRBJ2-2; 13 bases are shared with TRBD2. The CDR3 has 15 residues. V trimming: 6 bases; J trimming: 3 bases; junction bases outside the gene matches: 1. Germline CDR1 reads MNHEY; CDR2 reads SMNVEV (reference sequence).

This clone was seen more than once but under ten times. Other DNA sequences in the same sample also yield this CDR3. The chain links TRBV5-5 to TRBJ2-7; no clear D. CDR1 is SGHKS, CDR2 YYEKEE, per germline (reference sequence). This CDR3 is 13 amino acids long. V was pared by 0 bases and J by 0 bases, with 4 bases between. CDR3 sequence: CASSLGSSYEQYF. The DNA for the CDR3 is TGTGCCAGCAGCTTGGGCAGCTCCTACGAGCAGTACTTC. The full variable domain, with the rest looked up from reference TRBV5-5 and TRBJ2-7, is DAGVTQSPTHLIKTRGQQVTLRCSPISGHKSVSWYQQVLGQGPQFIFQYYEKEERGRGNFPDRFSARQFPNYSSELNVNALLLGDSALYLCASSLGSSYEQYFGPGTRLTVT.